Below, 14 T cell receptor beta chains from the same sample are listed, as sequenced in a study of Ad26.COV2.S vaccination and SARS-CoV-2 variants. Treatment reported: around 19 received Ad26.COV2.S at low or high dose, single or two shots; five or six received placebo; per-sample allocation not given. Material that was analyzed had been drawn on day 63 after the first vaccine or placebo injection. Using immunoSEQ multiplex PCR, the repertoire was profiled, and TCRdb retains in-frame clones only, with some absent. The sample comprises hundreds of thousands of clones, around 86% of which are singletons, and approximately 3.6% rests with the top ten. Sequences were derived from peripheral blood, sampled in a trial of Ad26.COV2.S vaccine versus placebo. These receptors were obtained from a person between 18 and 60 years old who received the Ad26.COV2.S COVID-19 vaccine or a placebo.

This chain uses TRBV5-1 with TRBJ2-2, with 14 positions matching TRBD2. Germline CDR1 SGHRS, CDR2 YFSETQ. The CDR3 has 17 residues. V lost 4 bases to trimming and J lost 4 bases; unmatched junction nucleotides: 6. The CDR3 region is CASSLGLAGEPTGELFF. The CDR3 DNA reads TGCGCCAGCAGCCTGGGACTAGCGGGGGAACCCACCGGGGAGCTGTTTTTT.

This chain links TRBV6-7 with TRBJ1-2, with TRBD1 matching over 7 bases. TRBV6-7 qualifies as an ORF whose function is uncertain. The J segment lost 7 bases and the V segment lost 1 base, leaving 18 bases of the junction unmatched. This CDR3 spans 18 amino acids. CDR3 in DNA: TGTGCCAGCAGTTACTGGGCGAACACTGACAGGGTCGGGGGTGGCTACACCTTC. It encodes CASSYWANTDRVGGGYTF.

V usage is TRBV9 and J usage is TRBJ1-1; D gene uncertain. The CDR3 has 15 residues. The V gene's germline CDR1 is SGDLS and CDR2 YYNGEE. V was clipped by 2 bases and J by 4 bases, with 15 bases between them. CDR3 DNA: TGTGCCAGCAGCGTCCCTCCCCCGGGTGGCACTGAAGCTTTCTTT. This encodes CASSVPPPGGTEAFF.

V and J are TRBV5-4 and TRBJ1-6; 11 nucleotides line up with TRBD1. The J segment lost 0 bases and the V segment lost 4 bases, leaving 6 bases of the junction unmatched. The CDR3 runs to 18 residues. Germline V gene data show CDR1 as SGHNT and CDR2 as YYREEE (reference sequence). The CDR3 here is CASSKGQGVSSYNSPLHF. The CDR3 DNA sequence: TGTGCCAGCAGCAAGGGACAGGGGGTCAGCTCCTATAATTCACCCCTCCACTTT. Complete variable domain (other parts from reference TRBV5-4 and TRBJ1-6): ETGVTQSPTHLIKTRGQQVTLRCSSQSGHNTVSWYQQALGQGPQFIFQYYREEENGRGNFPPRFSGLQFPNYSSELNVNALELDDSALYLCASSKGQGVSSYNSPLHFGNGTRLTVT.

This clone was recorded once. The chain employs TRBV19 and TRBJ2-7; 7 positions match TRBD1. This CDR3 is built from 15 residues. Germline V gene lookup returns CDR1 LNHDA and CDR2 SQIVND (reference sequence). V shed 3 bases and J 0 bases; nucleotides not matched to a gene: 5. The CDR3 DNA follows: TGTGCCAGTAGTATTGGTCAGGGGGTCTCCTACGAGCAGTACTTC. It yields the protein CASSIGQGVSYEQYF.

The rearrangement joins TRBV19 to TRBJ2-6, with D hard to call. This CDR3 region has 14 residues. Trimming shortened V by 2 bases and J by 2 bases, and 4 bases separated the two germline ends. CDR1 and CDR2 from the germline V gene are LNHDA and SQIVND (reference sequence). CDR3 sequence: CASSIRAGANVLTF. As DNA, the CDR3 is TGTGCCAGTAGTATACGAGCTGGGGCCAACGTCCTGACTTTC.

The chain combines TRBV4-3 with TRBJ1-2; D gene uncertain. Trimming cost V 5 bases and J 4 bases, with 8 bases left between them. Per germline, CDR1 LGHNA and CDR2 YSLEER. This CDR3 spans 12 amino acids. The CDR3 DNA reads TGCGCCAGCAGCGGAGGGCTCTATGGCTACACCTTC. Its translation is CASSGGLYGYTF.

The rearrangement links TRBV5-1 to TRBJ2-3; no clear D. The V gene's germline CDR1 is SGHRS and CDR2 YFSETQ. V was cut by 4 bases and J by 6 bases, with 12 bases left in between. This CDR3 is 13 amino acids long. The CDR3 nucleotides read TGCGCCAGCAGCCCCTTAGACGTCGATACGCAGTATTTT. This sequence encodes CASSPLDVDTQYF.

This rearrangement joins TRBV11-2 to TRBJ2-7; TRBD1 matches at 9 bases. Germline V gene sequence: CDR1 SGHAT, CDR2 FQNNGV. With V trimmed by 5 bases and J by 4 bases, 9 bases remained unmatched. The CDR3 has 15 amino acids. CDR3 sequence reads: CASSQDRGDLYEQYF. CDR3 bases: TGTGCCAGCAGCCAAGACAGGGGGGACCTATACGAGCAGTACTTC.

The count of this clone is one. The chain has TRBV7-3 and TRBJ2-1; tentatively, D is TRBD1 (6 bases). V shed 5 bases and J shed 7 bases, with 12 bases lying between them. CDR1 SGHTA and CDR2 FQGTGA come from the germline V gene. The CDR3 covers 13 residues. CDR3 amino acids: CASSRDIKNEQFF. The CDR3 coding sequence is TGTGCCAGCAGCCGGGACATAAAGAATGAGCAGTTCTTC.

This CDR3 is CASSTRQDNNSPLHF. The CDR3 DNA reads TGTGCCAGTAGTACCAGACAGGACAATAATTCACCCCTCCACTTT. This sequence joins TRBV19 and TRBJ1-6; TRBD1 might be the D (6 bases). V shed 4 bases and J shed 5 bases, with 12 bases lying between them. The V gene's germline CDR1 is LNHDA and CDR2 SQIVND (reference sequence). The CDR3 spans 15 residues.

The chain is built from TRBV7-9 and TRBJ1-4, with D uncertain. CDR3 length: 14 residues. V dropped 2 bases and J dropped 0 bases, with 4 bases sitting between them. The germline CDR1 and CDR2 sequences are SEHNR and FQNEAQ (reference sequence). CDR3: CASSLTSTNEKLFF. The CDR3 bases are TGTGCCAGCAGCTTAACCTCAACTAATGAAAAACTGTTTTTT.

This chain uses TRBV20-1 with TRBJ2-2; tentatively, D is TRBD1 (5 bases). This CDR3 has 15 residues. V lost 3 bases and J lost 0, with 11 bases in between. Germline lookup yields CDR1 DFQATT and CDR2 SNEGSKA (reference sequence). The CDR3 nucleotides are TGCAGTGCTAGTTTGGGGCTAGCGAACACCGGGGAGCTGTTTTTT. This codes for CSASLGLANTGELFF.

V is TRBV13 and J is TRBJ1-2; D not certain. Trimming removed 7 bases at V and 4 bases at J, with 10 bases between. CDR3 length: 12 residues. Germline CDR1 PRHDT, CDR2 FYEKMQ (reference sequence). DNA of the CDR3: TGTGCCAGCAAAACCCTCTTCTATGGCTACACCTTC. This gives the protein CASKTLFYGYTF.